This T cell receptor beta chain was observed in a study of blood T cell repertoires in COVID-19. For the study at large: COVID-19 samples collected from the United States, Italy and Spain covered acute and convalescent phases. PBMCs, B-cell-depleted T cells, or T cells were the source of the cDNA or gDNA that made up the material.

The V and J ends lost 4 bases and 4 bases, in that order; junction bases with no gene match: 4. Germline CDR1 reads SEHNR; CDR2 reads FQNEAQ (reference sequence). The CDR3 totals 14 residues. Original analysis: Estimation of nucleated cell counts was performed using reference gene primer amplification. Here immunoSEQ multiplex PCR was the method, and the copy in TCRdb shows in-frame clones only, minus some. From that table come the V and J calls and clone size; the DNA was used to work out D and trimming. This sample has about 200,000 clones; around 80% occur once, and the top ten carry 6% to 8.5%. Specimen: peripheral blood. This clonotype was sampled from a man aged 55-75 years with acute or convalescent COVID-19. This sequence joins TRBV7-9 and TRBJ2-3, with TRBD1 matching 8 bases. CDR3 nucleotide sequence: TGTGCCAGCAGCTCAGGACAGGGCGCAGATACGCAGTATTTT. Amino acids: CASSSGQGADTQYF. The variable domain in full, with the rest retrieved from reference TRBV7-9 and TRBJ2-3, is DTGVSQNPRHKITKRGQNVTFRCDPISEHNRLYWYRQTLGQGPEFLTYFQNEAQLEKSRLLSDRFSAERPKGSFSTLEIQRTEQGDSAMYLCASSSGQGADTQYFGPGTRLTVL.